This entry lists 8 T cell receptor beta chains sequenced from one sample in a study of blood T cell repertoires in COVID-19. The table came from immunoSEQ multiplex PCR; TCRdb's copy has only in-frame clones and leaves some out. The sample yields 100,000 or so clones, roughly 92% seen once. The sample was peripheral blood. The receptor source for this set is a man between 65 and 80 years old with acute or convalescent COVID-19.

This chain uses TRBV4-1 with TRBJ2-6, with 8 bases aligning to TRBD1. There are 18 residues in the CDR3. Germline loops: CDR1 MGHRA, CDR2 YSYEKL. V gave up 0 bases and J gave up 0 bases; unmatched junction bases: 4. The CDR3 DNA is TGCGCCAGCAGCCAAGAGACAGGGGCTACCTCTGGGGCCAACGTCCTGACTTTC. Its protein is CASSQETGATSGANVLTF.

The chain is built from TRBV18 and TRBJ2-7, with D unclear. The CDR3 sequence is 15 residues long. Trimming stripped 6 bases from V and 0 bases from J, with 15 bases between. Germline V CDR1 and CDR2: KGHSH, LQKENI. CDR3 coding DNA: TGTGCCAGCTCCCCTCGGCAGGTTCACTCCTACGAGCAGTACTTC. Translated, it gives CASSPRQVHSYEQYF.

In DNA, the CDR3 is TGCAGCGCCCGCGGGCCCTCTAACTATGGCTACACCTTC. This codes for CSARGPSNYGYTF. This chain links TRBV29-1 with TRBJ1-2; D is unclear. V lost 7 bases and J lost 0, with 12 bases in between. The CDR3 is made up of 13 amino acids. Germline CDR1 is SQVTM and CDR2 is ANQGSEA.

This CDR3 is CASSYGQGGATNEKLFF. The CDR3 region has the DNA TGCGCCAGCAGCTACGGACAGGGGGGTGCAACTAATGAAAAACTGTTTTTT. V and J are TRBV5-1 and TRBJ1-4, with TRBD1 identical over 10 bases. Germline loops: CDR1 SGHRS, CDR2 YFSETQ. CDR3 size: 17 residues. J gave up 0 bases and V 3 bases, and 5 bases lay outside the gene matches. The full variable domain, completed using reference TRBV5-1 and TRBJ1-4, is KAGVTQTPRYLIKTRGQQVTLSCSPISGHRSVSWYQQTPGQGLQFLFEYFSETQRNKGNFPGRFSGRQFSNSRSEMNVSTLELGDSALYLCASSYGQGGATNEKLFFGSGTQLSVL.

This clone was recorded once. DNA of the CDR3: TGTGCCAGCAGCTTAGGGGCAGGGTCTGAAGCTTTCTTT. This encodes CASSLGAGSEAFF. V usage is TRBV11-2 and J usage is TRBJ1-1, with D perhaps matching TRBD1 (5 bases). This CDR3 is 13 amino acids long. Between the trimmed V and J ends, which lost 1 base and 6 bases, there was a span of 9 bases. Germline V CDR1 and CDR2: SGHAT, FQNNGV.

The chain uses TRBV15 and TRBJ2-1; 7 positions match TRBD2. The CDR3 is 13 residues long. Trimming removed 8 bases from V and 7 bases from J; junction bases left unmatched: 8. Germline CDR1 and CDR2: LNHNV and YYDKDF (reference sequence). CDR3 nucleotides: TGTGCCACCCGTCAGCGGGATGAGAATGAGCAGTTCTTC. Its protein is CATRQRDENEQFF.

This chain uses TRBV29-1 with TRBJ1-5, with unresolved D. Trimming pared 5 bases from V and 5 bases from J, leaving 13 bases between. This CDR3 comprises 13 residues. The germline gives CDR1 SQVTM, CDR2 ANQGSEA. CDR3 in DNA: TGCAGCGTTAGTCCCGGGTCAGATCAGCCCCAGCATTTT. This encodes CSVSPGSDQPQHF.

The chain links TRBV19 to TRBJ2-6; D is unresolved. V was clipped by 5 bases and J by 2 bases, with 7 bases between them. The CDR3 is 14 amino acids. CDR1 and CDR2 (germline): LNHDA, SQIVND (reference sequence). The CDR3 DNA reads TGTGCCAGTAGTTTCCGGGCTGGGGCCAACGTCCTGACTTTC. This gives the protein CASSFRAGANVLTF.